A selection of T cell receptor beta chains follows, all from one sample in a study of cytomegalovirus exposure and HLA in healthy donors. Repertoires were generated with immunoSEQ multiplex PCR, while TCRdb's copy carries only in-frame clones and drops some. The sample records over 130,000 clones, roughly 79% being singletons. Sequencing was done on a sample of PBMCs. The receptors here all came from a man younger than 40 in good health and CMV-seropositive. CDR3s include the opening cysteine and the closing phenylalanine or tryptophan. D genes are given only for firm matches. Expanded clones get a size class; other rows say once, few or many, or leave the size out.

v_call: TRBV7-2
d_call: -
j_call: TRBJ1-3
clone_size: -
cdr3_nt: TGTGCCAGCAGCGTGGACACCTCTGGAAACACCATATATTTT
cdr3_aa: CASSVDTSGNTIYF

v_call: TRBV7-2
d_call: TRBD2
j_call: TRBJ2-1
clone_size: -
cdr3_nt: TGTGCCAGCAGCTTGCTTATAGCGGGAGGCTCCTACAATGAGCAGTTCTTC
cdr3_aa: CASSLLIAGGSYNEQFF

v_call: TRBV2
d_call: TRBD2
j_call: TRBJ2-7
clone_size: -
cdr3_nt: TGTGCCAGCAGGCTGGGACTAGCGGGAGACTACGAGCAGTACTTC
cdr3_aa: CASRLGLAGDYEQYF

v_call: TRBV5-6
d_call: -
j_call: TRBJ2-1
clone_size: -
cdr3_nt: TGTGCCAGCAGCCTGACAGACAATGAGCAGTTCTTC
cdr3_aa: CASSLTDNEQFF

v_call: TRBV18
d_call: TRBD2
j_call: TRBJ2-1
clone_size: -
cdr3_nt: TGTGCCAGCTCACCGGGACTAGCCAGAGGGCAGTTCTTC
cdr3_aa: CASSPGLARGQFF

v_call: TRBV19
d_call: TRBD1
j_call: TRBJ1-5
clone_size: -
cdr3_nt: TGTGCCAGTAGTATTCAGGGGGCAGGTCAGCCCCAGCATTTT
cdr3_aa: CASSIQGAGQPQHF

v_call: TRBV7-7
d_call: TRBD1
j_call: TRBJ2-2
clone_size: -
cdr3_nt: TGTGCCAGCAGCCCCGGACAGGGGAACACCGGGGAGCTGTTTTTT
cdr3_aa: CASSPGQGNTGELFF

v_call: TRBV7-9
d_call: TRBD2
j_call: TRBJ2-1
clone_size: -
cdr3_nt: TGTGCCAGCAGCTCGTTAGCGGGCTCTCCCTACAATGAGCAGTTCTTC
cdr3_aa: CASSSLAGSPYNEQFF

v_call: TRBV20-1
d_call: -
j_call: TRBJ1-1
clone_size: -
cdr3_nt: TGCAGTGCTGAGAGGGGGACTGAAGCTTTCTTT
cdr3_aa: CSAERGTEAFF

v_call: TRBV10-2
d_call: -
j_call: TRBJ1-6
clone_size: -
cdr3_nt: TGCGCCAGCAGTGAGGGGGGGGCTGATTCACCCCTCCACTTT
cdr3_aa: CASSEGGADSPLHF

v_call: TRBV6-6
d_call: -
j_call: TRBJ2-3
clone_size: -
cdr3_nt: TGTGCCAGCAGTTACCCGAGCACAGATACGCAGTATTTT
cdr3_aa: CASSYPSTDTQYF

v_call: TRBV14
d_call: TRBD1
j_call: TRBJ1-6
clone_size: -
cdr3_nt: TGTGCCAGCAGCCACGGACAGGGGATTAATTCACCCCTCCACTTT
cdr3_aa: CASSHGQGINSPLHF

v_call: TRBV5-8
d_call: TRBD2
j_call: TRBJ2-3
clone_size: -
cdr3_nt: TGTGCCAGCAGCTCGACTAGCGGGGGGACCAGCACAGATACGCAGTATTTT
cdr3_aa: CASSSTSGGTSTDTQYF

v_call: TRBV9
d_call: -
j_call: TRBJ2-7
clone_size: -
cdr3_nt: TGTGCCAGCAGCGCCGGGACTCTAACCTACGAGCAGTACTTC
cdr3_aa: CASSAGTLTYEQYF

v_call: TRBV9
d_call: TRBD2
j_call: TRBJ2-1
clone_size: -
cdr3_nt: TGTGCCAGTCGCGAGGCGGGGGGGAACGATGAGCAGTTCTTC
cdr3_aa: CASREAGGNDEQFF

v_call: TRBV18
d_call: -
j_call: TRBJ2-1
clone_size: -
cdr3_nt: TGTGCCAGCTCACCCCCCAGCTACAATGAGCAGTTCTTC
cdr3_aa: CASSPPSYNEQFF

v_call: TRBV9
d_call: TRBD2
j_call: TRBJ2-7
clone_size: -
cdr3_nt: TGTGCCAGCGGCCCGGGAGGGTCCAGGTCCTCCTACGAGCAGTACTTC
cdr3_aa: CASGPGGSRSSYEQYF

v_call: TRBV6-5
d_call: -
j_call: TRBJ1-6
clone_size: -
cdr3_nt: TGTGCCAGCAGTTACCAGGGGTTGAATTCACCCCTCCACTTT
cdr3_aa: CASSYQGLNSPLHF

v_call: TRBV28
d_call: -
j_call: TRBJ1-2
clone_size: -
cdr3_nt: TGTGCCAGCAGACAATCCCCCGTTGGTGACACCTTC
cdr3_aa: CASRQSPVGDTF

v_call: TRBV6-4
d_call: -
j_call: TRBJ2-2
clone_size: few
cdr3_nt: TGTGCCAGCAGTGACTCTCCGGGGACCGGGGAGCTGTTTTTT
cdr3_aa: CASSDSPGTGELFF

v_call: TRBV5-1
d_call: TRBD1
j_call: TRBJ1-3
clone_size: -
cdr3_nt: TGCGCCAGCAGCTTGGGACAGGGCGCTAGCTCTGGAAACACCATATATTTT
cdr3_aa: CASSLGQGASSGNTIYF

v_call: TRBV27
d_call: -
j_call: TRBJ2-7
clone_size: once
cdr3_nt: TGTGCCAGCAGTTTAACGGGAGAGCCTGGGGGACAGTACTTC
cdr3_aa: CASSLTGEPGGQYF

v_call: TRBV5-8
d_call: -
j_call: TRBJ2-5
clone_size: -
cdr3_nt: TGTGCCAGCAGCTCCTTTGAGCAGTACTTC
cdr3_aa: CASSSFEQYF

v_call: TRBV6-5
d_call: -
j_call: TRBJ2-3
clone_size: few
cdr3_nt: TGTGCCAGCAGTCCCGATGGAGGGAGCACAGATACGCAGTATTTT
cdr3_aa: CASSPDGGSTDTQYF

v_call: TRBV28
d_call: TRBD2
j_call: TRBJ2-7
clone_size: -
cdr3_nt: TGTGCCAGCAGTCATCCTAGCGGGAGCACCTACTCCTACGAGCAGTACTTC
cdr3_aa: CASSHPSGSTYSYEQYF

v_call: TRBV6-1
d_call: TRBD1
j_call: TRBJ1-4
clone_size: -
cdr3_nt: TGTGCCAGCACAGTCGACAGGGCGGCCAGTGAAAAACTGTTTTTT
cdr3_aa: CASTVDRAASEKLFF

v_call: TRBV18
d_call: TRBD1
j_call: TRBJ2-1
clone_size: -
cdr3_nt: TGTGCCAGCTCACCACTCGCCGGGACAGACCTATACAATGAGCAGTTCTTC
cdr3_aa: CASSPLAGTDLYNEQFF

v_call: TRBV11-2
d_call: -
j_call: TRBJ2-7
clone_size: -
cdr3_nt: TGTGCCAGCAGCTTAGGGCAGGGGACGGGGGAGCAGTACTTC
cdr3_aa: CASSLGQGTGEQYF

v_call: TRBV29-1
d_call: -
j_call: TRBJ2-7
clone_size: -
cdr3_nt: TGCAGCGTTGTCAGATCCTACGAGCAGTACTTC
cdr3_aa: CSVVRSYEQYF

v_call: TRBV7-9
d_call: -
j_call: TRBJ2-3
clone_size: -
cdr3_nt: TGTGCCAGCAGCCGATCTGTCTACCGGAGCACAGATACGCAGTATTTT
cdr3_aa: CASSRSVYRSTDTQYF

v_call: TRBV4-1
d_call: TRBD2
j_call: TRBJ2-7
clone_size: -
cdr3_nt: TGCGCCAGCAGCCAAGATCGAACTAGCGGGATCTCCTACGAGCAGTACTTC
cdr3_aa: CASSQDRTSGISYEQYF

v_call: TRBV2
d_call: TRBD1
j_call: TRBJ2-5
clone_size: -
cdr3_nt: TGTGCCAACCCTGACAGGGGGCAAGAGACCCAGTACTTC
cdr3_aa: CANPDRGQETQYF

v_call: TRBV10-1
d_call: -
j_call: TRBJ1-4
clone_size: -
cdr3_nt: TGCGCCAGCAGTGAGACGGTCATCGGGTCTGAAAAACTGTTTTTT
cdr3_aa: CASSETVIGSEKLFF

v_call: TRBV25-1
d_call: TRBD1
j_call: TRBJ1-4
clone_size: -
cdr3_nt: TGTGCCAGCAGCGTCACCGGGACAGGGAGTGAAAAACTGTTTTTT
cdr3_aa: CASSVTGTGSEKLFF

v_call: TRBV5-1
d_call: -
j_call: TRBJ1-2
clone_size: many
cdr3_nt: TGCGCCAGCAGCTTTGGCGACAGTCTCTATGGCTACACCTTC
cdr3_aa: CASSFGDSLYGYTF

v_call: TRBV7-3
d_call: TRBD2
j_call: TRBJ2-1
clone_size: -
cdr3_nt: TGTGCCAGCAGCTTAAATGGCGGGGGTATGAATGAGCAGTTCTTC
cdr3_aa: CASSLNGGGMNEQFF

v_call: TRBV27
d_call: TRBD1
j_call: TRBJ1-2
clone_size: -
cdr3_nt: TGTGCCAGCAGTGCGACAGGGAGCTTACTTGGCTACACCTTC
cdr3_aa: CASSATGSLLGYTF

v_call: TRBV15
d_call: -
j_call: TRBJ2-7
clone_size: -
cdr3_nt: TGTGCCACCAGCAGAGATAGGGAGACCTACGAGCAGTACTTC
cdr3_aa: CATSRDRETYEQYF

v_call: TRBV6-5
d_call: -
j_call: TRBJ1-1
clone_size: -
cdr3_nt: TGTGCCAGCAGTTCCTCCCAAATGAACACTGAAGCTTTCTTT
cdr3_aa: CASSSSQMNTEAFF

v_call: TRBV5-6
d_call: TRBD2
j_call: TRBJ2-3
clone_size: -
cdr3_nt: TGTGCCAGCAGCCCTGGGACTAGCGGGGGGGCCGTGCAGTATTTT
cdr3_aa: CASSPGTSGGAVQYF

v_call: TRBV19
d_call: -
j_call: TRBJ2-5
clone_size: once
cdr3_nt: TGTGCCAGTAGTATTAGAGGGCTGGAGGAGACCCAGTACTTC
cdr3_aa: CASSIRGLEETQYF

v_call: TRBV9
d_call: -
j_call: TRBJ2-1
clone_size: -
cdr3_nt: TGTGCCAGCAGCCCACTAAGTCCGACCCACGATGAGCAGTTCTTC
cdr3_aa: CASSPLSPTHDEQFF

v_call: TRBV2
d_call: TRBD2
j_call: TRBJ2-3
clone_size: -
cdr3_nt: TGTGCCAGCACCCAAGGTAGCGGGGGGGCCGCGGATACGCAGTATTTT
cdr3_aa: CASTQGSGGAADTQYF

v_call: TRBV5-6
d_call: -
j_call: TRBJ2-1
clone_size: -
cdr3_nt: TGTGCCAGCAGCGGACGTAGGGGAAGCCTCTCCTACAATGAGCAGTTCTTC
cdr3_aa: CASSGRRGSLSYNEQFF

v_call: TRBV7-9
d_call: TRBD1
j_call: TRBJ1-4
clone_size: few
cdr3_nt: TGTGCCAGCAGCCAGGACAGGGAAATTGAAAAACTGTTTTTT
cdr3_aa: CASSQDREIEKLFF

v_call: TRBV6-5
d_call: TRBD1
j_call: TRBJ1-1
clone_size: few
cdr3_nt: TGTGCCAGCAGTTTGACAGGGCTCTTGAACACTGAAGCTTTCTTT
cdr3_aa: CASSLTGLLNTEAFF

v_call: TRBV18
d_call: TRBD1
j_call: TRBJ2-1
clone_size: -
cdr3_nt: TGTGCCAGCTCACTTGGACAGGGTTACGATGGTGAGCAGTTCTTC
cdr3_aa: CASSLGQGYDGEQFF

v_call: TRBV30
d_call: -
j_call: TRBJ2-3
clone_size: -
cdr3_nt: TGTGCCCAGGACAAGGGTGGGAAGACAGATACGCAGTATTTT
cdr3_aa: CAQDKGGKTDTQYF

v_call: TRBV2
d_call: TRBD1
j_call: TRBJ1-5
clone_size: -
cdr3_nt: TGTGCCAGCAGAAGGGACAGGACTAATCAGCCCCAGCATTTT
cdr3_aa: CASRRDRTNQPQHF

v_call: TRBV6-5
d_call: -
j_call: TRBJ1-6
clone_size: few
cdr3_nt: TGTGCCAGCAGTGTTGAGGGAAATTCACCCCTCCACTTT
cdr3_aa: CASSVEGNSPLHF

v_call: TRBV7-2
d_call: TRBD1
j_call: TRBJ1-3
clone_size: once
cdr3_nt: TGTGCCAGCAGCCATGGGACAGGGGGTCGGAACACCATATATTTT
cdr3_aa: CASSHGTGGRNTIYF

v_call: TRBV30
d_call: -
j_call: TRBJ2-1
clone_size: -
cdr3_nt: TGTGCCTGGAACCCCAGGGGAAATGAGCAGTTCTTC
cdr3_aa: CAWNPRGNEQFF

v_call: TRBV7-9
d_call: -
j_call: TRBJ1-2
clone_size: -
cdr3_nt: TGTGCCAGCAGCTTAGGGGCAGGGGACGGCTACACCTTC
cdr3_aa: CASSLGAGDGYTF